The rows below give T cell receptor beta chains drawn from one sample of a study of cytomegalovirus exposure and HLA in healthy donors. Only in-frame clones appear in the TCRdb table, and some are missing; sequencing was by immunoSEQ multiplex PCR. The sample consists of 250,000 or so clones, 80% to 85% of them appearing once. Sequences were obtained from PBMCs. The receptor source for this set is a woman aged 60 to 75 in good health and CMV-seropositive. Both conserved end residues are part of each CDR3. A D gene is named only where the DNA matches it firmly. Size values are once, few and many counts, or a class for expanded clones, and some rows have none.

size,J,V,length,D,CDR3,DNA
.,TRBJ1-2,TRBV27,16,.,CASSTFTGLANYGYTF,TGTGCCAGCAGCACCTTTACAGGGTTGGCTAACTATGGCTACACCTTC
.,TRBJ2-1,TRBV7-9,14,.,CASSLGGGAEEQFF,TGTGCCAGCAGCTTAGGAGGGGGGGCGGAGGAGCAGTTCTTC
.,TRBJ2-5,TRBV7-7,15,TRBD1,CASSSTGAYQETQYF,TGTGCCAGCAGCTCTACAGGGGCCTACCAAGAGACCCAGTACTTC
.,TRBJ1-1,TRBV21-1,14,.,CASRGTGTPCEAFF,TGTGCCAGCAGGGGGACAGGAACCCCTTGTGAAGCTTTCTTT
.,TRBJ1-4,TRBV19,15,.,CASSPTTVLNEKLFF,TGTGCCAGTAGTCCTACGACAGTTCTTAATGAAAAACTGTTTTTT
.,TRBJ2-1,TRBV7-3,17,TRBD1,CASSSRQGWGAYNEQFF,TGTGCCAGCAGCTCTCGACAGGGGTGGGGAGCATACAATGAGCAGTTCTTC
.,TRBJ2-2,TRBV5-1,14,.,CASARVENTGELFF,TGCGCCAGCGCCAGGGTTGAGAACACCGGGGAGCTGTTTTTT
.,TRBJ2-5,TRBV11-2,17,TRBD2,CASSSDGLAGRGGVQYF,TGTGCCAGCAGCAGCGACGGACTAGCGGGCCGGGGAGGGGTCCAGTACTTC
.,TRBJ1-5,TRBV7-2,12,.,CASSDSGGAQHF,TGTGCCAGCAGCGACTCGGGCGGGGCCCAGCATTTT
.,TRBJ2-5,TRBV13,13,TRBD2,CASTLGLAGTQYF,TGTGCCAGCACCCTGGGACTAGCAGGGACCCAGTACTTC
.,TRBJ1-2,TRBV6-1,14,.,CASSEDAVSYGYTF,TGTGCCAGCAGTGAAGACGCAGTATCCTATGGCTACACCTTC
.,TRBJ2-7,TRBV2,15,TRBD1,CASSQLQGFSYEQYF,TGTGCCAGCAGTCAATTACAGGGGTTTTCCTACGAGCAGTACTTC
.,TRBJ2-5,TRBV20-1,11,.,CSARYRETQYF,TGCAGTGCTCGATACCGGGAGACCCAGTACTTC
.,TRBJ2-2,TRBV7-9,15,TRBD2,CASSVSGSTAGELFF,TGTGCCAGCAGCGTTAGCGGGAGTACCGCCGGGGAGCTGTTTTTT
.,TRBJ2-7,TRBV9,15,.,CASSVGQGASYEQYF,TGTGCCAGCAGCGTAGGTCAGGGTGCCTCCTACGAGCAGTACTTC
.,TRBJ2-7,TRBV27,14,.,CASRDQGSSYEQYF,TGTGCCAGCAGGGACCAGGGATCGTCCTACGAGCAGTACTTC
.,TRBJ2-1,TRBV6-1,20,TRBD2,CASSERAGGPIAGGGNEQFF,TGTGCCAGCAGTGAAAGGGCAGGGGGCCCTATAGCGGGGGGGGGCAATGAGCAGTTCTTC
.,TRBJ1-4,TRBV7-9,16,TRBD1,CASSLRWDRDNEKLFF,TGTGCCAGCAGCTTACGCTGGGACAGGGATAATGAAAAACTGTTTTTT
.,TRBJ1-5,TRBV7-9,15,.,CSSSASPSLVWPQHF,TGTTCCAGCAGCGCCAGTCCCTCGTTGGTTTGGCCCCAGCATTTT
.,TRBJ1-5,TRBV7-9,16,TRBD1,CSSSPGLQGAFQPQHF,TGTTCCAGCAGCCCTGGCCTACAGGGGGCATTTCAGCCCCAGCATTTT
.,TRBJ2-1,TRBV9,17,TRBD2,CASSPVSGLAGANEQFF,TGTGCCAGCAGCCCAGTCAGCGGACTAGCGGGAGCTAATGAGCAGTTCTTC
.,TRBJ2-1,TRBV10-3,16,TRBD2,CAIMSHVAGNYNEQFF,TGTGCCATCATGTCGCACGTAGCGGGCAACTACAATGAGCAGTTCTTC
.,TRBJ1-1,TRBV5-1,17,TRBD1,CASSGGQGKFFRTEAFF,TGCGCCAGCAGCGGGGGACAGGGAAAATTCTTTCGTACTGAAGCTTTCTTT
.,TRBJ2-1,TRBV10-3,18,TRBD2,CAITLTSGRAVSYNEQFF,TGTGCCATCACCCTGACTAGCGGGAGGGCCGTCTCCTACAATGAGCAGTTCTTC
few,TRBJ2-1,TRBV7-9,16,TRBD2,CASRPTSGSPDNEQFF,TGTGCCAGCAGACCAACTAGCGGGAGTCCCGACAATGAGCAGTTCTTC
.,TRBJ1-1,TRBV19,14,.,CASSIPTGFTEAFF,TGTGCCAGTAGTATTCCCACGGGTTTCACTGAAGCTTTCTTT
.,TRBJ1-5,TRBV29-1,14,.,CSVRGQYSNQPQHF,TGCAGCGTTAGGGGACAATATAGCAATCAGCCCCAGCATTTT
.,TRBJ2-2,TRBV28,16,TRBD2,CASSTGLVVSTGELFF,TGTGCCAGCAGTACCGGACTAGTCGTCAGCACCGGGGAGCTGTTTTTT
.,TRBJ2-1,TRBV25-1,15,TRBD2,CASGGTSGSLNEQFF,TGTGCCAGCGGTGGGACTAGCGGGAGCCTAAATGAGCAGTTCTTC
.,TRBJ2-7,TRBV27,14,TRBD1,CASSPGTGGAEQYF,TGTGCCAGCAGTCCCGGGACAGGGGGCGCCGAGCAGTACTTC
.,TRBJ1-1,TRBV7-9,15,TRBD1,CASSPQGLKNTEAFF,TGTGCCAGCAGCCCACAGGGGCTTAAGAACACTGAAGCTTTCTTT
once,TRBJ2-7,TRBV7-2,15,.,CASSLTRGLSYEQYF,TGTGCCAGCAGCCTTACGCGGGGCCTCTCCTACGAGCAGTACTTC
.,TRBJ2-1,TRBV9,16,TRBD2,CASSVEGLAGYNEQFF,TGTGCCAGCAGCGTAGAGGGACTAGCTGGCTACAATGAGCAGTTCTTC
.,TRBJ2-7,TRBV10-3,14,TRBD2,CAISLTSGNYEQYF,TGTGCCATCAGCCTGACTAGCGGGAACTACGAGCAGTACTTC
.,TRBJ2-7,TRBV7-2,16,TRBD2,CASSLVRLAESYEQYF,TGTGCCAGCAGCTTAGTCCGACTAGCGGAATCTTACGAGCAGTACTTC
.,TRBJ1-4,TRBV28,14,.,CASSLRRQVEKLFF,TGTGCCAGCAGTTTACGGCGACAGGTTGAAAAACTGTTTTTT
.,TRBJ1-4,TRBV18,14,TRBD1,CASSPGQYNEKLFF,TGTGCCAGCTCACCGGGACAGTATAATGAAAAACTGTTTTTT
.,TRBJ1-5,TRBV7-2,18,.,CASSLAAGGKYSNQPQHF,TGTGCCAGCAGCTTAGCTGCAGGAGGGAAGTATAGCAATCAGCCCCAGCATTTT
.,TRBJ1-4,TRBV7-9,14,TRBD1,CASSLVGGAGKLFF,TGTGCCAGCAGTCTCGTAGGGGGCGCGGGAAAACTGTTTTTT
.,TRBJ1-1,TRBV19,14,TRBD1,CASSILRGHTEAFF,TGTGCCAGTAGTATATTGAGGGGGCACACTGAAGCTTTCTTT
.,TRBJ2-3,TRBV6-5,16,.,CASSYSRERLTDTQYF,TGTGCCAGCAGTTACTCGAGGGAACGCCTCACAGATACGCAGTATTTT
.,TRBJ1-1,TRBV15,12,.,CATSSLGSEAFF,TGTGCCACCAGCAGCCTCGGGAGTGAAGCTTTCTTT
.,TRBJ2-5,TRBV7-8,13,.,CASSAGPQETQYF,TGTGCCAGCAGTGCGGGGCCCCAAGAGACCCAGTACTTC
once,TRBJ2-1,TRBV29-1,15,TRBD2,CSVGDRDYSYNEQFF,TGCAGCGTCGGGGACCGGGACTATTCCTACAATGAGCAGTTCTTC
.,TRBJ2-3,TRBV5-1,15,.,CASSKPSGSTDTQYF,TGCGCCAGCAGCAAGCCCAGCGGGAGCACAGATACGCAGTATTTT